This is a list of T cell receptor beta chains from one sample in a study of blood T cell repertoires in COVID-19. TCRdb's table, derived via immunoSEQ multiplex PCR, lists solely in-frame clones and lacks some. The sample lists roughly 16,000 clones, about 81% occurring once. Sequencing was done on a sample of peripheral blood. The receptor source for this set is a man aged 55 to 70 with acute or convalescent COVID-19. The CDR3 runs from the conserved cysteine through the conserved F or W. Each record gives: V gene, J gene, CDR3 protein.

V gene: TRBV19
J gene: TRBJ1-1
CDR3 protein: CASSRQGRWTEAFF

V gene: TRBV2
J gene: TRBJ2-1
CDR3 protein: CASRDSPLNEQFF

V gene: TRBV14
J gene: TRBJ2-3
CDR3 protein: CASSQDRTVSTDTQYF

V gene: TRBV18
J gene: TRBJ1-6
CDR3 protein: CASSRSDNSPLHF

V gene: TRBV7-2
J gene: TRBJ2-7
CDR3 protein: CASSFGLALYEQYF

V gene: TRBV6-1
J gene: TRBJ1-3
CDR3 protein: CASSEEPGGFHSGNTIYF

V gene: TRBV9
J gene: TRBJ2-1
CDR3 protein: CASTRSAGQGALNEQFF

V gene: TRBV4-2
J gene: TRBJ2-3
CDR3 protein: CASSQDFETDTDTQYF

V gene: TRBV12-2
J gene: TRBJ1-5
CDR3 protein: CASRLVGYFISNQPQHF

V gene: TRBV5-1
J gene: TRBJ2-5
CDR3 protein: CASSLTTGGGETQYF